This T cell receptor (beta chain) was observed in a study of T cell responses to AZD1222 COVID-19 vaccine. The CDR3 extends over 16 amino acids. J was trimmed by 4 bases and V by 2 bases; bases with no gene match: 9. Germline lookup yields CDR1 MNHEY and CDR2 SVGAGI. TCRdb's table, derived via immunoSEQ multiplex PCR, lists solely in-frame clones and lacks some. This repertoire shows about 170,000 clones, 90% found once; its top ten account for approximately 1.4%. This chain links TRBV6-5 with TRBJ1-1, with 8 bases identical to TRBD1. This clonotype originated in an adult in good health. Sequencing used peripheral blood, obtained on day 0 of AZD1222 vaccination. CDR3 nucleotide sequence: TGTGCCAGCAGTTACGGGACAGGCCGCAGTAGCACTGAAGCTTTCTTT. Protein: CASSYGTGRSSTEAFF.